This TCR beta chain was captured by sequencing in a study of spatial heterogeneity in lung cancer. General study points: Ubiquitous, expanded tumor-derived TCRs were more frequently observed in blood at resection than at follow-up.

Many counts were recorded for this clonotype. Its antigen is unknown. The time point denotes: sample taken at primary tumor resection. A total of around 76 untreated early-stage non-small cell lung cancer patients served as donors. Sequencing covered unsorted whole RNA taken from tumor, nontumor lung or frozen PBMC. V lost 4 bases, J lost 7 bases, and 14 bases lay in between. There are 14 residues in the CDR3. Germline V gene data show CDR1 as MRHNA and CDR2 as SNTAGT. TCRdb called the 5' RACE reads again in MiXCR, with one record for every CDR3 protein. This table has more than 20,000 distinct CDR3 sequences, under 5.5% appearing once.

The sample was PBMCs, taken at surgery. The TCR sequence derives from a male donor with early-stage non-small cell lung cancer. The chain is built from TRBV6-4 and TRBJ2-4; D may be TRBD1 (7 bases). Written as DNA, the CDR3 is TGTGCCAGCAGTGTCGAGACAGGGAGGAACATTCAGTACTTC. Residues: CASSVETGRNIQYF.